Below, one T cell receptor beta chain is given with its context. This record belongs to a study of CD8+ T cells in alopecia areata. RNA, once extracted, was reverse transcribed into cDNA for use as the sequencing template. Sequencing used immunoSEQ multiplex PCR; TCRdb keeps in-frame clones, though not all of them. The table shows some 200,000 clones, with roughly 60% occurring only once. Sample treatment: oral pan-JAK inhibitor, 5-10 mg twice daily. Germline V gene sequence: CDR1 MDHEN, CDR2 SYDVKM. This CDR3 is 18 amino acids long. V was clipped by 0 bases and J by 3 bases; unmatched bases: 11. The specimen comprised CD4+ T cells sorted from blood, sampled at week 24, from a patient treated with tofacitinib. The sequence was obtained from a human donor with alopecia areata. This sequence joins TRBV28 and TRBJ1-5; 7 bases are shared with TRBD1. In DNA, the CDR3 is TGTGCCAGCAGTTTATGGAAGACAGGGAGGGGAAACAATCAGCCCCAGCATTTT. Encoded protein: CASSLWKTGRGNNQPQHF.